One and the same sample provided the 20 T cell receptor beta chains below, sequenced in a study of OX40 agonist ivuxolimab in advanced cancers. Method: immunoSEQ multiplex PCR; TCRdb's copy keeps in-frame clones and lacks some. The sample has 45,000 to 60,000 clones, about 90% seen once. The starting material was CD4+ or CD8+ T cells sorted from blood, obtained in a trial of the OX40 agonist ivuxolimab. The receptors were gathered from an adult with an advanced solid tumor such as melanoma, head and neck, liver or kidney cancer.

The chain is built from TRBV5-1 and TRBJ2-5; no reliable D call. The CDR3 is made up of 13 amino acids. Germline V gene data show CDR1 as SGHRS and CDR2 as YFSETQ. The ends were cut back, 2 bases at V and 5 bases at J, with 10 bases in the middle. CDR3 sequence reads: CASSFERMETQYF. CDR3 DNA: TGCGCCAGCAGCTTTGAAAGGATGGAGACCCAGTACTTC.

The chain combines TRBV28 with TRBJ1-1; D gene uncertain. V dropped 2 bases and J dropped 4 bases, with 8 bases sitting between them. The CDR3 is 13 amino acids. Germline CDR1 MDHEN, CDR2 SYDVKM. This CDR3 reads CASSLKRGTEAFF. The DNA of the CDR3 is TGTGCCAGCAGTTTAAAAAGAGGCACTGAAGCTTTCTTT.

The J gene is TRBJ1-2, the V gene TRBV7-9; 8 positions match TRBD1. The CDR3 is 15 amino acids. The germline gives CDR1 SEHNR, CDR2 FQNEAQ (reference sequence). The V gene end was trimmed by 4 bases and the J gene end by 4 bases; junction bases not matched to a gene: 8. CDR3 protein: CASSSDRGSPYGYTF. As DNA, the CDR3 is TGTGCCAGCAGCTCCGACAGGGGATCACCCTATGGCTACACCTTC.

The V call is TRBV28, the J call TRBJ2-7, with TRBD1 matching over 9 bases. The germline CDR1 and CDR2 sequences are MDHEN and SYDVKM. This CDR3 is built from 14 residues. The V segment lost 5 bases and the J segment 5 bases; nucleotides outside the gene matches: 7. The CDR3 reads CASSSPGQGDEQYF. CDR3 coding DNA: TGTGCCAGCAGTAGTCCGGGACAGGGTGACGAGCAGTACTTC.

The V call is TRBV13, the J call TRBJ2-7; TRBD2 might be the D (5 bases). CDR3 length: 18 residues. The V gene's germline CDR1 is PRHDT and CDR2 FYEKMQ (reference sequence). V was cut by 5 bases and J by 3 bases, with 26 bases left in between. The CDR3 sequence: CASSPPGWETQKGYEQYF. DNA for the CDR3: TGTGCCAGCAGCCCCCCTGGGTGGGAGACTCAAAAGGGCTACGAGCAGTACTTC. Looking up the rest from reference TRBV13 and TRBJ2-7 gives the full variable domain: AAGVIQSPRHLIKEKRETATLKCYPIPRHDTVYWYQQGPGQDPQFLISFYEKMQSDKGSIPDRFSAQQFSDYHSELNMSSLELGDSALYFCASSPPGWETQKGYEQYFGPGTRLTVT.

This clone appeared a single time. CDR3 sequence reads: CASSREGLQETQYF. As DNA, the CDR3 is TGCGCCAGCAGCAGGGAAGGCCTTCAAGAGACCCAGTACTTC. The chain employs TRBV5-1 and TRBJ2-5; no reliable D call. The CDR3 is 14 residues long. The germline gives CDR1 SGHRS, CDR2 YFSETQ. V was pared by 4 bases and J by 2 bases, with 12 bases between.

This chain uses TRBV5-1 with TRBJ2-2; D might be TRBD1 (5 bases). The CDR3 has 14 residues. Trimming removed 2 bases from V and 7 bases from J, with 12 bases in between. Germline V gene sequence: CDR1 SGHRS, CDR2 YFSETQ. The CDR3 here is CASSFQGSGGELFF. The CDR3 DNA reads TGCGCCAGCAGCTTTCAGGGATCTGGCGGGGAGCTGTTTTTT.

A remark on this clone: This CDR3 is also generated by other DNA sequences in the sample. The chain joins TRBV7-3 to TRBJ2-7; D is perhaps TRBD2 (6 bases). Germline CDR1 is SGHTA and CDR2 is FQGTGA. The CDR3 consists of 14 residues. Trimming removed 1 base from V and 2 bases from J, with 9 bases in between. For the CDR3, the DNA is TGTGCCAGCAGCTTAATGGGGGGACCCTACGAGCAGTACTTC. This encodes CASSLMGGPYEQYF. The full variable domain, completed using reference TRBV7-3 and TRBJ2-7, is GAGVSQTPSNKVTEKGKYVELRCDPISGHTALYWYRQSLGQGPEFLIYFQGTGAADDSGLPNDRFFAVRPEGSVSTLKIQRTERGDSAVYLCASSLMGGPYEQYFGPGTRLTVT.

The CDR3 nucleotides are TGTGCCAGCAGCCCGAAACAGGGCACCGGGGAGCTGTTTTTT. It yields the protein CASSPKQGTGELFF. The chain couples TRBV7-2 to TRBJ2-2; the D gene is possibly TRBD1 (6 bases). CDR1 and CDR2 from the germline V gene are SGHTA and FQGNSA. This CDR3 is 14 amino acids long. The ends were cut back, 5 bases at V and 4 bases at J, with 11 bases in the middle.

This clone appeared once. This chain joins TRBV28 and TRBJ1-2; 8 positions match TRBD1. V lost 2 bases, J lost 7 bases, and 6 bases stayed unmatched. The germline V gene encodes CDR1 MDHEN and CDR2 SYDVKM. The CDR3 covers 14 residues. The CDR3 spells CASSLQGAVGGYTF. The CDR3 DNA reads TGTGCCAGCAGTTTACAGGGGGCCGTCGGTGGCTACACCTTC.

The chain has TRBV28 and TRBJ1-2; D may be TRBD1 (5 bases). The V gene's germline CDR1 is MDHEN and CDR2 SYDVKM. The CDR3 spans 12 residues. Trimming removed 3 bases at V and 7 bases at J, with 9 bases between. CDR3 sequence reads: CASSLLGGGYTF. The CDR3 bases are TGTGCCAGCAGTTTGCTCGGGGGTGGCTACACCTTC.

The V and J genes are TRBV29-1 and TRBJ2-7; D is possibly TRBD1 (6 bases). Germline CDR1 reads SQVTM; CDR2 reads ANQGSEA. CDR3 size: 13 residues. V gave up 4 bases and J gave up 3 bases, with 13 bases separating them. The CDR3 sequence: CSVGQVQGYEQYF. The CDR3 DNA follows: TGCAGCGTTGGACAGGTCCAAGGCTACGAGCAGTACTTC.

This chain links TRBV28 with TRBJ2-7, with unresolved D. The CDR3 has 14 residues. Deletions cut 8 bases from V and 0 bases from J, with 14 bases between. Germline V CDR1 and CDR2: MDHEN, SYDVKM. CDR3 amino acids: CASGNLDNSYEQYF. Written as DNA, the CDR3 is TGTGCCAGCGGCAATTTAGACAACTCCTACGAGCAGTACTTC.

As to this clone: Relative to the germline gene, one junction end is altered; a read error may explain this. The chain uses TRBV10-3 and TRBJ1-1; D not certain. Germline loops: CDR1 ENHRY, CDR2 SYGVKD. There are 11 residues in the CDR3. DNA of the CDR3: TGTGCCATCAGTGTTAAGGGTGAACCTTTCTTT. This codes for CAISVKGEPFF.

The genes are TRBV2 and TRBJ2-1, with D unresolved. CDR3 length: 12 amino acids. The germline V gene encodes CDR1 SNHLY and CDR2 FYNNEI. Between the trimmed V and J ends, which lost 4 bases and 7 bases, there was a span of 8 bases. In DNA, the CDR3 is TGTGCCAGCAGTGTCATTTCGAATGAGCAGTTCTTC. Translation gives CASSVISNEQFF.

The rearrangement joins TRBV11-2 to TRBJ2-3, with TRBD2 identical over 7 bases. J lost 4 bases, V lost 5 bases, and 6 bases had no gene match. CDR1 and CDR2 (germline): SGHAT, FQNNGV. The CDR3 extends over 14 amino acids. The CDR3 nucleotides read TGTGCCAGCAGCATTAGCGGGTTCGCAGATACGCAGTATTTT. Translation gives CASSISGFADTQYF.

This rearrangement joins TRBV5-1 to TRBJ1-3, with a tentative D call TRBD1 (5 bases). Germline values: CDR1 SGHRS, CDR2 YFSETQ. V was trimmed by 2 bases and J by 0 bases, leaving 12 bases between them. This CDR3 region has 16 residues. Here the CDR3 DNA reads TGCGCCAGCAGCTTCTCTACAGGAAGCTCTGGAAACACCATATATTTT. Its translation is CASSFSTGSSGNTIYF.

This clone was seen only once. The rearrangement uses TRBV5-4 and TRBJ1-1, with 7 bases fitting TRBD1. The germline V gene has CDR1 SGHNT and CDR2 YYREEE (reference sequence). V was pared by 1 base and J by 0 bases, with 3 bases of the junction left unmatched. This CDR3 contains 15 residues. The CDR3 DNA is TGTGCCAGCAGCTTGTGGACAGGAATGAACACTGAAGCTTTCTTT. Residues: CASSLWTGMNTEAFF.

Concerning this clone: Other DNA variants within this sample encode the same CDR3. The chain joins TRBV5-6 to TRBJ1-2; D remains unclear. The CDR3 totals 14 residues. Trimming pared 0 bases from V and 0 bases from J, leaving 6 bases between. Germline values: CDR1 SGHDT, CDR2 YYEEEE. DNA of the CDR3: TGTGCCAGCAGCTTGGATAGGACTAACTATGGCTACACCTTC. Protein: CASSLDRTNYGYTF.

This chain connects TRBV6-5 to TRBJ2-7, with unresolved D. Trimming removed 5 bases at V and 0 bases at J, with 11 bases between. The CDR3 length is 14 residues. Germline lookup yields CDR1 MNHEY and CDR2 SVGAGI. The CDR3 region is CASSERYDSYEQYF. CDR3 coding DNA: TGTGCCAGCAGTGAAAGGTATGACTCCTACGAGCAGTACTTC.